Listed here are 23 T cell receptor beta chains from one sample, sequenced in a study of OX40 agonist ivuxolimab in advanced cancers. Profiled with immunoSEQ multiplex PCR; TCRdb holds only in-frame clones, not every one. Of just over 15,000 clones listed, 64% are singletons. Sample: CD4+ or CD8+ T cells sorted from blood, taken in a trial of the OX40 agonist ivuxolimab. The receptors shown here come from an adult with an advanced solid tumor such as melanoma, head and neck, liver or kidney cancer.

This clone was seen a few times. The gene calls are TRBV11-1 and TRBJ2-7, with a weak D call TRBD2 (5 bases). V lost 2 bases to trimming and J lost 2 bases, with 7 bases between them. The CDR3 runs to 13 residues. Germline values: CDR1 SGHAT, CDR2 FQDESV (reference sequence). CDR3 loop: CASSLRGAYEQYF. CDR3 bases: TGTGCCAGCAGCTTACGGGGTGCCTACGAGCAGTACTTC. Looking up the rest from reference TRBV11-1 and TRBJ2-7 gives the full variable domain: EAEVAQSPRYKITEKSQAVAFWCDPISGHATLYWYRQILGQGPELLVQFQDESVVDDSQLPKDRFSAERLKGVDSTLKIQPAELGDSAMYLCASSLRGAYEQYFGPGTRLTVT.

This rearrangement joins TRBV7-6 to TRBJ2-7; TRBD2 agrees at 11 bases. Germline lookup yields CDR1 SGHVS and CDR2 FNYEAQ. Germline trimming cut 4 bases from V and 1 base from J; bases unmatched to any gene: 3. This CDR3 is 15 amino acids long. The CDR3 region is CASSYSGGASYEQYF. The CDR3 nucleotides read TGTGCCAGCAGCTATAGCGGGGGGGCGTCCTACGAGCAGTACTTC.

The chain has TRBV15 and TRBJ1-5, with 10 bases matching TRBD1. The junction had 8 bases not matched to a gene; V was cut back by 5 bases and J by 7 bases. This CDR3 comprises 15 residues. In germline, CDR1 is LNHNV, CDR2 YYDKDF (reference sequence). DNA for the CDR3: TGTGCCACCAGCTCGACAGGGGGCGGAGGACAGCCCCAGCATTTT. It translates to CATSSTGGGGQPQHF.

By frequency in the sample, this clone is medium-sized (0.01 to 0.1%). The V and J genes are TRBV19 and TRBJ2-3; D is unresolved. The CDR3 covers 13 residues. Germline loops: CDR1 LNHDA, CDR2 SQIVND (reference sequence). V lost 5 bases and J lost 3, with 9 bases in between. CDR3: CASSLAATDTQYF. DNA of the CDR3: TGTGCCAGTAGTCTGGCGGCGACAGATACGCAGTATTTT.

This rearrangement joins TRBV19 to TRBJ1-1; tentatively, D is TRBD1 (6 bases). V lost 4 bases to trimming and J lost 11 bases, with 14 bases between them. In germline, CDR1 is LNHDA, CDR2 SQIVND (reference sequence). The CDR3 consists of 12 residues. The CDR3 coding sequence is TGTGCCAGTAGTAACCGGGGGCCATGGGCTTTCTTT. Protein product: CASSNRGPWAFF. Combining the CDR3 with reference TRBV19 and TRBJ1-1 gives the whole variable domain DGGITQSPKYLFRKEGQNVTLSCEQNLNHDAMYWYRQDPGQGLRLIYYSQIVNDFQKGDIAEGYSVSREKKESFPLTVTSAQKNPTAFYLCASSNRGPWAFFGQGTRLTVV.

In this sample, this clone turned up a few times. This sequence joins TRBV27 and TRBJ2-3; D is undetermined. Trimming left V 5 bases short and J 2 bases short, with 17 bases between. The CDR3 sequence is 16 residues long. The germline V gene has CDR1 MNHEY and CDR2 SMNVEV (reference sequence). The CDR3 coding sequence is TGTGCCAGCAGTATCCACACATCGTCTATCACAGATACGCAGTATTTT. Amino acids: CASSIHTSSITDTQYF.

This clone has only a few counts. This chain links TRBV5-1 with TRBJ1-1, with a possible D match to TRBD1 (5 bases). This CDR3 is built from 12 residues. Germline loops: CDR1 SGHRS, CDR2 YFSETQ. V was cut by 0 bases and J by 8 bases, with 8 bases left in between. This chain's CDR3 is CASSLGGNEAFF. The CDR3 coding sequence is TGCGCCAGCAGCTTGGGGGGGAACGAAGCTTTCTTT.

Only a few counts were recorded for this clone. The V and J genes are TRBV5-8 and TRBJ2-1; tentatively, D is TRBD2 (6 bases). Germline loops: CDR1 SGHTS, CDR2 YDEGEE. This CDR3 spans 15 amino acids. Trimming removed 2 bases at V and 6 bases at J, with 15 bases between. The CDR3 protein is CASSLSLTSSNEQFF. The CDR3 region has the DNA TGTGCCAGCAGCTTAAGTCTCACTAGCTCCAATGAGCAGTTCTTC.

J is TRBJ2-1 and V is TRBV4-1; TRBD2 aligns across 9 bases. From germline, CDR1 is MGHRA and CDR2 YSYEKL. V shed 3 bases and J 6 bases; nucleotides not matched to a gene: 12. The CDR3 loop spans 17 amino acids. CDR3 DNA sequence: TGCGCCAGCAGCCAGACCCCTCGGACTAGCGTACCCAATGAGCAGTTCTTC. Protein sequence: CASSQTPRTSVPNEQFF.

V gene TRBV6-6 combines with J gene TRBJ2-2; D perhaps matches TRBD1 (5 bases). V lost 6 bases, J lost 4 bases, and 12 bases lay in between. Germline V gene lookup returns CDR1 MNHNY and CDR2 SVGAGI (reference sequence). This CDR3 spans 14 amino acids. This chain's CDR3 is CASRWTQGTGELFF. The CDR3, as DNA: TGTGCCAGCAGATGGACCCAGGGCACCGGGGAGCTGTTTTTT.

Sample share makes this clone medium-sized (0.01 to 0.1%). V and J are TRBV12-5 and TRBJ2-4, with D perhaps TRBD1 or TRBD2 (6 bases each). The CDR3 covers 16 residues. Trimming shortened V by 2 bases and J by 13 bases, and 24 bases separated the two germline ends. Per germline, CDR1 LGHNT and CDR2 FRNRAP. In DNA, the CDR3 is TGTGCTAGTGGTTTGACCCCACCGGGGGCACCAAGAGCACAGTACTTC. Translating gives CASGLTPPGAPRAQYF.

The chain has TRBV6-6 and TRBJ1-4; D possibly corresponds to TRBD1 (6 bases). Trimming left V 6 bases short and J 5 bases short, with 16 bases between. The CDR3 is 15 residues long. CDR1 MNHNY and CDR2 SVGAGI come from the germline V gene (reference sequence). CDR3 coding DNA: TGTGCCAGCAGGCATCACAGGGAGAAGAATGAAAAACTGTTTTTT. Translated: CASRHHREKNEKLFF.

The chain couples TRBV5-5 to TRBJ1-5, with 8 bases that match TRBD1. This CDR3 is 17 amino acids long. CDR1 is SGHKS, CDR2 YYEKEE, per germline (reference sequence). Trimming cost V 4 bases and J 1 base; bases outside gene matches: 10. The CDR3: CASSDSTGQGSNQPQHF. The CDR3 DNA sequence: TGTGCCAGCAGCGACTCCACAGGACAGGGCAGCAATCAGCCCCAGCATTTT.

The CDR3 region has the DNA TGTGCCACCAGCAGAGAGGCTAGCGAACGGACGCAGTATTTT. It translates to CATSREASERTQYF. The rearrangement uses TRBV15 and TRBJ2-3; tentatively, D is TRBD2 (6 bases). Per germline, CDR1 LNHNV and CDR2 YYDKDF (reference sequence). Trimming took off 0 bases at V and 9 bases at J, with 13 bases between the two ends. The CDR3 runs to 14 residues.

V and J are TRBV7-3 and TRBJ2-1; 9 bases agree with TRBD2. This CDR3 has 15 residues. V was pared by 5 bases and J by 6 bases, with 8 bases of the junction left unmatched. Germline V CDR1 and CDR2: SGHTA, FQGTGA. The CDR3 sequence: CASSLSLAGPNEQFF. Written as DNA, the CDR3 is TGTGCCAGCAGCCTCTCCCTAGCGGGACCCAATGAGCAGTTCTTC.

The V and J genes are TRBV29-1 and TRBJ2-7, with 10 bases lining up with TRBD2. V lost 1 base to trimming and J lost 0 bases; unmatched junction nucleotides: 3. The CDR3 length is 15 residues. The germline gives CDR1 SQVTM, CDR2 ANQGSEA. The CDR3, as DNA: TGCAGCGTTGAAGGGACTAGCGGCAGCTCCTACGAGCAGTACTTC. Protein: CSVEGTSGSSYEQYF.

The sample holds a few counts of this clone. The rearrangement uses TRBV2 and TRBJ2-7, with D tentatively TRBD1 (5 bases). Germline CDR1 reads SNHLY; CDR2 reads FYNNEI. The V and J ends lost 2 bases and 0 bases respectively, with 11 bases between them. The CDR3 has 15 residues. CDR3 DNA sequence: TGTGCCAGCAGTGAAAGGGTAGGGGTCTCCTACGAGCAGTACTTC. It is translated as CASSERVGVSYEQYF.

The CDR3 nucleotides read TGTGCCAGCAGCTTGACAGGGGGCGAGCAGTACTTC. This encodes CASSLTGGEQYF. V gene TRBV5-5 combines with J gene TRBJ2-7; 8 bases map to TRBD1. The length of the CDR3 is 12 residues. J was trimmed by 6 bases and V by 1 base; bases with no gene match: 0. Germline CDR1 and CDR2: SGHKS and YYEKEE (reference sequence). Drawing the rest from reference TRBV5-5 and TRBJ2-7, the complete variable domain is DAGVTQSPTHLIKTRGQQVTLRCSPISGHKSVSWYQQVLGQGPQFIFQYYEKEERGRGNFPDRFSARQFPNYSSELNVNALLLGDSALYLCASSLTGGEQYFGPGTRLTVT.

The rearrangement uses TRBV11-2 and TRBJ1-2; D not certain. The CDR3 has 14 amino acids. V shed 4 bases and J shed 14 bases, with 23 bases lying between them. CDR1 is SGHAT, CDR2 FQNNGV, per germline. The CDR3 here is CASSSGWGRQSRTF. CDR3 in DNA: TGTGCCAGCAGCTCCGGTTGGGGAAGGCAATCGAGAACCTTC. The full variable domain, in which reference TRBV11-2 and TRBJ1-2 provide the parts outside the CDR3, is EAGVAQSPRYKIIEKRQSVAFWCNPISGHATLYWYQQILGQGPKLLIQFQNNGVVDDSQLPKDRFSAERLKGVDSTLKIQPAKLEDSAVYLCASSSGWGRQSRTFGSGTRLTVV.

This chain links TRBV19 with TRBJ2-5; D is undetermined. The CDR3 runs 11 residues. The V end was cut by 3 bases, the J end by 5 bases, with 4 bases between. Germline V gene data show CDR1 as LNHDA and CDR2 as SQIVND (reference sequence). Here the CDR3 DNA reads TGTGCCAGTAGTATCCATGAGACCCAGTACTTC. It is translated as CASSIHETQYF.

The chain combines TRBV5-4 with TRBJ2-7; 7 bases fit TRBD1. Germline V gives CDR1 SGHNT, CDR2 YYREEE (reference sequence). The CDR3 extends over 13 amino acids. Trimming took 4 bases from V and 4 from J; bases not matched to a gene: 5. CDR3 DNA sequence: TGTGCCAGCAGCCCCGGGACAGTTTACGAGCAGTACTTC. This codes for CASSPGTVYEQYF.

The V and J genes are TRBV5-6 and TRBJ1-3; TRBD1 might be the D (5 bases). Trimming cost V 3 bases and J 1 base, with 8 bases left between them. The CDR3 is 14 amino acids. Germline V CDR1 and CDR2: SGHDT, YYEEEE. The CDR3 is CASSSRGSGNTIYF. The DNA of the CDR3 is TGTGCCAGCAGCTCCCGGGGGTCTGGAAACACCATATATTTT.

V gene TRBV28 combines with J gene TRBJ2-5; weak D call: TRBD2 (6 bases). From germline, CDR1 is MDHEN and CDR2 SYDVKM. With 6 bases removed from V and 5 bases from J, the gap between germline ends came to 19 bases. This CDR3 has 15 residues. CDR3: CASSPTPGELETQYF. As DNA, the CDR3 is TGTGCCAGCAGCCCGACCCCGGGGGAATTGGAGACCCAGTACTTC.